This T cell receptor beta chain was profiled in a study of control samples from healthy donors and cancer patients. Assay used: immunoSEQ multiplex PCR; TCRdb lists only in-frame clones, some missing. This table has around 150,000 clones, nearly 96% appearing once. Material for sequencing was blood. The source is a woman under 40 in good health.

The DNA of the CDR3 is TGTGCCTGGAGTGTAAGGGACAGGGCGGACATTCAGTACTTC. Translated: CAWSVRDRADIQYF. The chain employs TRBV30 and TRBJ2-4, with 9 nucleotides matching TRBD1. The CDR3 length is 14 residues. Germline CDR1 and CDR2: GTSNPN and SVGIG (reference sequence). V trimming: 0 bases; J trimming: 8 bases; junction bases outside the gene matches: 5. Using reference TRBV30 and TRBJ2-4 for the parts outside the CDR3, the full variable domain is SQTIHQWPATLVQPVGSPLSLECTVEGTSNPNLYWYRQAAGRGLQLLFYSVGIGQISSEVPQNLSASRPQDRQFILSSKKLLLSDSGFYLCAWSVRDRADIQYFGAGTRLSVL.